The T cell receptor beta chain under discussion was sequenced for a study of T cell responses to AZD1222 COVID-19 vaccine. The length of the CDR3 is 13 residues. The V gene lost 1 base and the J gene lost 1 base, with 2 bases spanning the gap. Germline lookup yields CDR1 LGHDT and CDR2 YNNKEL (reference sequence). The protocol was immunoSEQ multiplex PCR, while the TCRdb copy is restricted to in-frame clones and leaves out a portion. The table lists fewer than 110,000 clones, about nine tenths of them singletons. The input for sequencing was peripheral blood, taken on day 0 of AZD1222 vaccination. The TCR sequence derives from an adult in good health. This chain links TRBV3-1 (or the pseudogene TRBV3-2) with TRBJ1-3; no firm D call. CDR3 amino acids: CASSQVSGNTIYF. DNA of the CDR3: TGTGCCAGCAGCCAAGTATCTGGAAACACCATATATTTT.